The clone carrying this T cell receptor beta chain was found many times. The data are from a study of CD8+CD57+ T cells in acquired aplastic anemia. The study profiled TCR beta VDJ and CDR3 using genomic DNA as template. TCRdb re-called the reads through MiXCR, storing one row per CDR3 protein. The profile shows approximately 190,000 distinct CDR3 sequences, around half of them singletons. Sequencing was done on patients that had shown CD8+CD57+ cell expansion by flow cytometry. The germline CDR1 and CDR2 sequences are SGHNT and YYREEE (reference sequence). The CDR3 is 15 residues long. Losses at the gene ends were 3 bases for V and 2 bases for J; bases not matched to a gene: 6.

The sequencing sample was made of sorted CD4+, CD8+, or CD8+CD57+ T cells (not recorded which) from PBMCs. This chain joins TRBV5-4 and TRBJ2-3, with 7 bases matching TRBD1. This TCR was sampled from a human donor with aplastic anemia. CDR3 in DNA: TGTGCCAGCAGCTCCTCCGGGACAGACACAGATACGCAGTATTTT. Encoded protein: CASSSSGTDTDTQYF.